What follows describes a single TCR beta chain. As yet, its antigen is unknown. The data were obtained in a study of stem cell transplantation in POMP-related autoinflammatory disease. General study findings and limits: A trend toward lower repertoire diversity and greater clonality appeared in every analyzed T-cell subset of PRAID patients. Unique TRB V-J gene pairings were limited in number in patients with PRAID.

CDR1 SGDLS and CDR2 YYNGEE come from the germline V gene. V lost 4 bases to trimming and J lost 4 bases; unmatched junction nucleotides: 5. The CDR3 extends over 13 amino acids. Measured with immunoSEQ multiplex PCR; TCRdb has only the in-frame clones, and not every one. The data hold roughly 68,000 clones, with approximately 91% observed a single time. The clonotype was recovered from a human patient with POMP-related autoinflammation and immune dysregulation (PRAID). Some T cells may have originated in the graft donor. The chain employs TRBV9 and TRBJ2-7; TRBD1 matches at 7 bases. This specimen was CD4+ T cells from PBMCs, taken after stem cell transplantation. CDR3 nucleotides: TGTGCCAGCAGCTGTGACAGGGAATACGAGCAGTACTTC. Protein sequence: CASSCDREYEQYF.